A single sample is the source of the 26 T cell receptor beta chains below, sequenced in a study of T-cell reconstitution after alpha-beta-depleted transplantation in children. Unique molecular identifiers were used to barcode this TCRbeta library. TCRdb reanalysed the PCR reads using MiXCR and keeps one entry per CDR3 protein. This sample has about 97,000 distinct CDR3 sequences, with under 9% found just once. The sample consisted of PBMCs, taken before TCRalphabeta/CD19-depleted stem cell transplant. The receptors were sampled from a boy between 2 and 15 years old with acute lymphoblastic leukemia, due to receive a stem cell transplant.

The table lists this clonotype with a few counts. This chain links TRBV27 with TRBJ1-4; D gene uncertain. V lost 3 bases and J lost 0, with 2 bases in between. The CDR3 sequence is 13 residues long. Germline V gene sequence: CDR1 MNHEY, CDR2 SMNVEV (reference sequence). The CDR3 DNA is TGTGCCAGCAGTTTTTCAACTAATGAAAAACTGTTTTTT. Translation gives CASSFSTNEKLFF.

This clonotype was picked up a small number of times. The chain employs TRBV20-1 and TRBJ1-6; 7 bases line up with TRBD1. The germline CDR1 and CDR2 sequences are DFQATT and SNEGSKA (reference sequence). The CDR3 runs 15 residues. After removal of 3 bases from V and 10 bases from J, the junction contained 12 bases not matched to a gene. CDR3 sequence reads: CSASPSNRGRSPLHF. Written as DNA, the CDR3 is TGCAGTGCTAGCCCTTCAAACAGGGGAAGGTCACCCCTCCACTTT.

This clonotype was picked up many times. J is TRBJ1-4 and V is TRBV27; tentatively, D is TRBD1 (6 bases). Germline V lookup: CDR1 MNHEY, CDR2 SMNVEV (reference sequence). This CDR3 comprises 14 residues. V lost 5 bases and J lost 2, with 9 bases in between. The CDR3 bases are TGTGCCAGCAGTATCGACAGGACTAATGAAAAACTGTTTTTT. Translating gives CASSIDRTNEKLFF.

This clonotype came up a few times. V gene TRBV5-5 combines with J gene TRBJ2-2, with no clear D. The CDR3 runs 13 residues. Germline V gives CDR1 SGHKS, CDR2 YYEKEE (reference sequence). Trimming stripped 0 bases from V and 6 bases from J, with 6 bases between. The DNA of the CDR3 is TGTGCCAGCAGCTTGGAAGGATCCGGGGAGCTGTTTTTT. Its protein product is CASSLEGSGELFF.

This clonotype was picked up many times. The CDR3 sequence is CASSLRDTYEQYF. In nucleotides, the CDR3 is TGTGCCAGCAGCCTGCGGGACACCTACGAGCAGTACTTC. This chain uses TRBV3-1 with TRBJ2-7, with D tentatively TRBD1 or TRBD2 (6 bases each). Germline V gene data show CDR1 as LGHDT and CDR2 as YNNKEL (reference sequence). Deletions cut 4 bases from V and 2 bases from J, with 9 bases between. The CDR3 has 13 amino acids.

This clonotype was counted ten times or more. The gene calls are TRBV2 and TRBJ1-3; weak D call: TRBD1 (5 bases). Germline V gives CDR1 SNHLY, CDR2 FYNNEI. The CDR3 runs to 15 residues. V lost 2 bases, J lost 8 bases, and 16 bases lay in between. The CDR3 loop is CASSEQGGVGDTIYF. In DNA form, the CDR3 reads TGTGCCAGCAGTGAACAGGGTGGTGTAGGAGACACCATATATTTT.

There are a few counts of this clonotype. The J gene is TRBJ2-4, the V gene TRBV13; the D is unclear. The CDR3 extends over 14 amino acids. Per the germline V gene, CDR1 is PRHDT and CDR2 is FYEKMQ (reference sequence). V shed 5 bases and J shed 1 base, with 9 bases lying between them. The CDR3 loop is CASSLALAKNIQYF. The DNA of the CDR3 is TGTGCCAGCAGCCTCGCCTTGGCCAAAAACATTCAGTACTTC.

This clonotype was detected ten times or more. V is TRBV5-4 and J is TRBJ2-2; D is unclear. This CDR3 comprises 13 residues. Germline-derived CDR1 and CDR2 are SGHNT and YYREEE (reference sequence). V dropped 9 bases and J dropped 1 base, with 10 bases sitting between them. The CDR3 sequence: CAIRSVNTGELFF. The CDR3 nucleotides are TGTGCCATCCGGAGCGTGAACACCGGGGAGCTGTTTTTT.

The chain employs TRBV5-1 and TRBJ2-7; the D is unclear. V lost 3 bases, J lost 1 base, and 11 bases lay in between. Germline CDR1 SGHRS, CDR2 YFSETQ. There are 14 residues in the CDR3. For the CDR3, the DNA is TGCGCCAGCAGCTCGGACGGATTATCCTACGAGCAGTACTTC. This sequence encodes CASSSDGLSYEQYF. Drawing the rest from reference TRBV5-1 and TRBJ2-7, the complete variable domain is KAGVTQTPRYLIKTRGQQVTLSCSPISGHRSVSWYQQTPGQGLQFLFEYFSETQRNKGNFPGRFSGRQFSNSRSEMNVSTLELGDSALYLCASSSDGLSYEQYFGPGTRLTVT.

The V call is TRBV7-9, the J call TRBJ1-3, with a tentative D call TRBD1 (5 bases). V lost 4 bases and J 0 bases, leaving 10 bases between the germline ends. There are 15 residues in the CDR3. The germline gives CDR1 SEHNR, CDR2 FQNEAQ (reference sequence). CDR3 DNA sequence: TGTGCCAGCAGCTGGGGCTATAGCTCTGGAAACACCATATATTTT. Protein: CASSWGYSSGNTIYF. The whole variable domain, filled in from reference TRBV7-9 and TRBJ1-3, reads DTGVSQNPRHKITKRGQNVTFRCDPISEHNRLYWYRQTLGQGPEFLTYFQNEAQLEKSRLLSDRFSAERPKGSFSTLEIQRTEQGDSAMYLCASSWGYSSGNTIYFGEGSWLTVV.

This clonotype was counted at least ten times. This chain uses TRBV7-9 with TRBJ1-1; 9 nucleotides line up with TRBD1. V was clipped by 0 bases and J by 3 bases; unmatched bases: 2. The CDR3 has 15 amino acids. Germline CDR1 is SEHNR and CDR2 is FQNEAQ (reference sequence). DNA for the CDR3: TGTGCCAGCAGCTTAGCGGGACAGGGACACACTGAAGCTTTCTTT. It yields the protein CASSLAGQGHTEAFF.

On this clonotype: A much larger clone differs by one base, so this may be a read error. The CDR3 end shows no conserved phenylalanine or tryptophan, and so a read error is likely. CDR3 coding DNA: TGTGCCAGCCGACAGGGGGCTAGCTACGAGCAGTACTGC. This codes for CASRQGASYEQYC. The gene calls are TRBV13 and TRBJ2-7, with 10 bases fitting TRBD1. The V and J ends lost 8 bases and 3 bases, in that order; junction bases with no gene match: 4. The length of the CDR3 is 13 residues. Per germline, CDR1 PRHDT and CDR2 FYEKMQ (reference sequence).

In this sample, this clonotype is large. V and J are TRBV5-1 and TRBJ2-1; 12 nucleotides line up with TRBD2. The germline CDR1 and CDR2 sequences are SGHRS and YFSETQ. V trimming: 4 bases; J trimming: 7 bases; junction bases outside the gene matches: 12. CDR3 length: 17 residues. The chain's CDR3 is CASSLSPLAGGGNEQFF. CDR3 sequence (DNA): TGCGCCAGCAGCCTGTCGCCACTAGCGGGGGGTGGTAATGAGCAGTTCTTC.

The chain carries TRBV6-9 and TRBJ2-1; D might be TRBD2 (5 bases). V shed 11 bases and J shed 3 bases, with 23 bases lying between them. The CDR3 consists of 16 residues. CDR1 is MNHGY and CDR2 is SVAAGI in the germline V gene. CDR3: CAAFYSDSSFYNEQFF. DNA for the CDR3: TGTGCCGCCTTTTATTCGGACTCTTCGTTCTACAATGAGCAGTTCTTC.

This clonotype was recorded at least ten times. CDR3 in amino acids: CASSFKGADTQYF. CDR3 sequence (DNA): TGTGCCAGCAGTTTTAAGGGCGCAGATACGCAGTATTTT. The rearrangement joins TRBV12-3 or TRBV12-4 to TRBJ2-3, with no clear D. CDR3 length: 13 residues. Trimming left V 3 bases short and J 4 bases short, with 8 bases between.

This clonotype was seen ten or more times. The V gene is TRBV5-1, the J gene TRBJ2-6; tentative D call: TRBD1 (6 bases). Germline-derived CDR1 and CDR2 are SGHRS and YFSETQ. V lost 0 bases, J lost 1 base, and 11 bases lay in between. This CDR3 is 17 amino acids long. The CDR3 bases are TGCGCCAGCAGCTTGGCTCCTACAGGGTCTGGGGCCAACGTCCTGACTTTC. Amino acids: CASSLAPTGSGANVLTF.

This clonotype was seen many times. This chain joins TRBV20-1 and TRBJ2-3; D unresolved. The CDR3 runs to 11 residues. V was cut by 3 bases and J by 5 bases, with 6 bases left in between. Germline V gives CDR1 DFQATT, CDR2 SNEGSKA (reference sequence). The CDR3 region has the DNA TGCAGTGCTAGTTTGAAAGATACGCAGTATTTT. This translates into CSASLKDTQYF.

In DNA form, the CDR3 reads TGTGCCAGCAGGCTAACAGGGCGTGGTGAAGCTTTCTTT. Its translation: CASRLTGRGEAFF. The gene calls are TRBV6-5 and TRBJ1-1, with D maybe TRBD1 (6 bases). This CDR3 spans 13 amino acids. Trimming shortened V by 6 bases and J by 7 bases, and 15 bases separated the two germline ends. Germline CDR1 MNHEY, CDR2 SVGAGI.

This clonotype was seen at least ten times. The chain carries TRBV3-1 and TRBJ2-7, with 7 nucleotides matching TRBD1. Trimming at V came to 7 bases and at J to 1 base, leaving 7 bases not matched to a gene. The CDR3 runs to 14 residues. Germline values: CDR1 LGHDT, CDR2 YNNKEL (reference sequence). For the CDR3, the DNA is TGTGCCAGCACCCTAGGGACAGAATCCTACGAGCAGTACTTC. This encodes CASTLGTESYEQYF.

With regard to this clonotype: A much larger clone lies one base from this, so it may be a read error. The chain couples TRBV12-3 or TRBV12-4 to TRBJ1-1, with a tentative D call TRBD1 (6 bases). V was trimmed by 5 bases and J by 2 bases, leaving 15 bases between them. The CDR3 has 15 amino acids. DNA of the CDR3: TGTGCCAGCAGTCACTGGGGCAGGGGTAACACTGAAGCTTTCTTT. Protein sequence: CASSHWGRGNTEAFF.

This clonotype showed up just a few times. This chain connects TRBV19 to TRBJ1-5, with TRBD1 matching 7 bases. This CDR3 region has 12 residues. V gave up 4 bases and J gave up 15 bases; unmatched junction bases: 9. Germline loops: CDR1 LNHDA, CDR2 SQIVND (reference sequence). The CDR3: CASSNDRVRRHF. The CDR3 DNA is TGTGCCAGTAGTAACGACAGGGTTCGTCGGCATTTT.

This clonotype has at least ten counts. V is TRBV4-3 and J is TRBJ2-1; a possible D gene is TRBD2 (6 bases). This CDR3 contains 16 residues. Trimming took 1 base from V and 7 from J, leaving 17 bases between them. Germline CDR1 reads LGHNA; CDR2 reads YSLEER. CDR3 protein: CASSQVVPGGANEQFF. The CDR3 DNA sequence: TGCGCCAGCAGCCAAGTCGTACCCGGAGGGGCTAATGAGCAGTTCTTC.

The V call is TRBV5-4, the J call TRBJ2-3; D is undetermined. V was trimmed by 9 bases and J by 2 bases, leaving 19 bases between them. The CDR3 is 15 residues long. From germline, CDR1 is SGHNT and CDR2 YYREEE (reference sequence). The chain's CDR3 is CAMSPRLGDTDTQYF. CDR3 coding DNA: TGTGCCATGAGCCCTCGGCTAGGTGACACAGATACGCAGTATTTT.

The chain carries TRBV4-3 and TRBJ1-1; D unclear. Germline values: CDR1 LGHNA, CDR2 YSLEER. The length of the CDR3 is 16 residues. V lost 4 bases to trimming and J lost 3 bases, with 18 bases between them. CDR3 bases: TGCGCCAGCAGCCGGTCTATAGGCCCCGGGGACACTGAAGCTTTCTTT. Protein: CASSRSIGPGDTEAFF.

This clonotype was observed many times. The V and J genes are TRBV6-4 and TRBJ2-3; 10 nucleotides line up with TRBD1. Germline CDR1 is MRHNA and CDR2 is SNTAGT. The CDR3 is made up of 15 amino acids. V was pared by 3 bases and J by 3 bases, with 3 bases of the junction left unmatched. CDR3 region: CASSEGTGATDTQYF. DNA of the CDR3: TGTGCCAGCAGTGAAGGGACAGGGGCGACAGATACGCAGTATTTT.

This clonotype showed up many times. This chain links TRBV7-9 with TRBJ2-3; 14 bases align to TRBD2. The CDR3 totals 17 residues. The germline CDR1 and CDR2 sequences are SEHNR and FQNEAQ (reference sequence). V lost 5 bases, J lost 2 bases, and 6 bases stayed unmatched. CDR3: CASSQGLAGALTDTQYF. The CDR3 DNA reads TGTGCCAGCAGCCAGGGACTAGCGGGGGCCCTCACAGATACGCAGTATTTT.